The clone carrying this T cell receptor beta chain was observed many times. TCRdb re-called the 5' RACE reads through MiXCR, storing one row per CDR3 protein. The sample gives a few hundred thousand distinct CDR3 sequences, 7.5% to 10% of which show up once; under 3.5% is in the top ten. This sample is part of a study of identical twins. The V and J ends lost 7 bases and 7 bases, in that order; junction bases with no gene match: 13. This CDR3 has 13 residues. Germline V gene sequence: CDR1 SQVTM, CDR2 ANQGSEA. The sample was also linked to a second study, of yellow fever vaccine responses in identical twins.

This receptor was obtained from a woman under 30 in good health. The material sequenced was PBMCs. The rearrangement uses TRBV29-1 and TRBJ2-7; 7 bases map to TRBD1. The CDR3 sequence is CSAEQTGSGEQYF. CDR3 bases: TGCAGCGCAGAACAGACAGGGTCTGGTGAGCAGTACTTC.